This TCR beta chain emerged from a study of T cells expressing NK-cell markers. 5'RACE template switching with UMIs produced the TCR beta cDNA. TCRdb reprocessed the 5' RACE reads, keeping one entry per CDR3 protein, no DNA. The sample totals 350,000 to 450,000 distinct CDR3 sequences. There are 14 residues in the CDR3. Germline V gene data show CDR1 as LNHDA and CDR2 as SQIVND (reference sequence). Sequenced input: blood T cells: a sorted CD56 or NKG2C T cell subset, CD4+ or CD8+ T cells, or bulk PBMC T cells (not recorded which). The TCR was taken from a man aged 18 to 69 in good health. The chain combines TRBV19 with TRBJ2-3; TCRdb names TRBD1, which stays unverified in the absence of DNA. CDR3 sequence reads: CASSGTHKGDTQYF.